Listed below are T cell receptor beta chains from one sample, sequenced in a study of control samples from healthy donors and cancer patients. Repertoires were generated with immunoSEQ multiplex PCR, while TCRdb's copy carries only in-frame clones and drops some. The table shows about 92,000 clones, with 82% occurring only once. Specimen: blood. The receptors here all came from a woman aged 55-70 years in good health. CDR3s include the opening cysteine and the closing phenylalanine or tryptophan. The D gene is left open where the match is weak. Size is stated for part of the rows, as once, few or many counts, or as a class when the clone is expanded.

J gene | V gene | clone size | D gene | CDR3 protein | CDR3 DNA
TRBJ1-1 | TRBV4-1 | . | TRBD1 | CASSQPRDRVSEAFF | TGCGCCAGCAGCCAGCCCCGGGACAGGGTGTCTGAAGCTTTCTTT
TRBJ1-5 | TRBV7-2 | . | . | CASSREGNQPQHF | TGTGCCAGCAGCAGGGAGGGCAATCAGCCCCAGCATTTT
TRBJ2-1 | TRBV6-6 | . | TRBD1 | CASSARQGSYNEQFF | TGTGCCAGCAGTGCCCGACAGGGGTCCTACAATGAGCAGTTCTTC
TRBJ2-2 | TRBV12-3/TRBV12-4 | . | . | CASKRHSTGELFF | TGTGCCAGCAAACGACACTCCACCGGGGAGCTGTTTTTT
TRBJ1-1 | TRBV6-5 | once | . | CASLAMNTEAFF | TGTGCCAGCTTAGCCATGAACACTGAAGCTTTCTTT
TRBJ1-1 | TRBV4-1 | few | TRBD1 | CASSTSRTGAVNTEAFF | TGCGCCAGCAGCACCTCCCGTACAGGGGCGGTGAACACTGAAGCTTTCTTT
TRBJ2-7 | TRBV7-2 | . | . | CASSLEGGTARRNEQYF | TGTGCCAGCAGCTTAGAAGGGGGGACAGCCAGACGGAACGAGCAGTACTTC
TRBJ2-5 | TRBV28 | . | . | CASTPGGPGPRGAQYF | TGTGCCAGCACCCCAGGAGGTCCGGGTCCCCGAGGGGCCCAGTACTTC
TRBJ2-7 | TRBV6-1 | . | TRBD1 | CASREAGTGDHEQYF | TGTGCCAGCAGGGAAGCCGGGACAGGGGATCACGAGCAGTACTTC
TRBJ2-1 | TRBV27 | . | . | CASSYLNEQFF | TGTGCCAGCAGTTACCTCAATGAGCAGTTCTTC
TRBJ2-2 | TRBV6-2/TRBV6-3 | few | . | CASRPRGPGELFF | TGTGCCAGCAGGCCTCGGGGGCCCGGGGAGCTGTTTTTT
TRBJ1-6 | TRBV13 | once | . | CASSLDPGRNSPLHF | TGTGCCAGCAGCTTAGATCCGGGGCGGAATTCACCCCTCCACTTT
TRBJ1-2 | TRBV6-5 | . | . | CASSLDSPLYGYTF | TGTGCCAGCAGCCTGGACAGCCCACTCTATGGCTACACCTTC
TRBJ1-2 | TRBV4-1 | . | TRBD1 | CASSLRTGGSSGYTF | TGCGCCAGCAGCCTAAGGACAGGCGGATCGTCTGGCTACACCTTC
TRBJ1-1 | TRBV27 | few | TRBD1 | CASSLPGTGGTEAFF | TGTGCCAGCAGTTTACCCGGGACAGGGGGCACTGAAGCTTTCTTT
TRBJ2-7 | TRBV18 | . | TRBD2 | CASSPPSKERGEQYF | TGTGCCAGCTCACCACCGAGTAAAGAGCGGGGCGAGCAGTACTTC
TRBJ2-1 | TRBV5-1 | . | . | CASSAGLNNEQFF | TGCGCCAGCAGTGCGGGGCTTAACAATGAGCAGTTCTTC
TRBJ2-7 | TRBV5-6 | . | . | CASGWGRNYEQYF | TGTGCCAGCGGGTGGGGCAGGAACTACGAGCAGTACTTC
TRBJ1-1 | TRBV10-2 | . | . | CASNTQGENTEAFF | TGCGCCAGCAACACTCAGGGAGAGAACACTGAAGCTTTCTTT
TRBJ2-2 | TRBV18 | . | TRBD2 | CASSPPTSGGPYTGELFF | TGTGCCAGCTCACCACCCACTAGCGGGGGGCCGTACACCGGGGAGCTGTTTTTT
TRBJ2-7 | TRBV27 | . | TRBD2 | CASSRPGGSYEQYF | TGTGCCAGCAGCAGACCGGGAGGCTCCTACGAGCAGTACTTC
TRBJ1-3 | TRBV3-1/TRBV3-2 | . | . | CASTKTGNTIYF | TGTGCCAGCACGAAGACAGGAAACACCATATATTTT
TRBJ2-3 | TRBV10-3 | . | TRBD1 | CAISPGQVTDTQYF | TGTGCCATCAGTCCGGGACAGGTCACAGATACGCAGTATTTT
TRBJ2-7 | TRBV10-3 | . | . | CAIGQPYEQYF | TGTGCCATCGGACAGCCCTACGAGCAGTACTTC
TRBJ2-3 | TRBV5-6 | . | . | CASTDGSTSTDTQYF | TGTGCCAGCACCGATGGTAGTACTAGCACAGATACGCAGTATTTT
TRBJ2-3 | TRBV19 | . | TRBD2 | CASGLGGGGVVDTQYF | TGTGCCAGTGGCCTGGGCGGGGGGGGTGTTGTGGATACGCAGTATTTT
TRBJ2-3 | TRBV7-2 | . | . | CASSLVDRLSTDTQYF | TGTGCCAGCAGCTTAGTCGACAGACTTAGCACAGATACGCAGTATTTT
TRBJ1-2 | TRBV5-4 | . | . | CASSLGGQLAGYTF | TGTGCCAGCAGCTTGGGGGGGCAGCTGGCAGGCTACACCTTC
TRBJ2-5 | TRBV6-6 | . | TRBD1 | CASRGQGSQETQYF | TGTGCCAGCAGAGGACAGGGTTCACAAGAGACCCAGTACTTC
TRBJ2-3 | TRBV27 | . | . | CASTLWAGTDTQYF | TGTGCCAGCACCCTGTGGGCTGGCACAGATACGCAGTATTTT
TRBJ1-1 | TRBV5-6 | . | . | CASSSFSEGVDSRTEAFF | TGTGCCAGCAGCTCCTTTTCGGAGGGAGTGGACTCGAGGACTGAAGCTTTCTTT
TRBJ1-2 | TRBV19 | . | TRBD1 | CASSVDRYYGYTF | TGTGCCAGTAGTGTGGACAGGTATTATGGCTACACCTTC